This record concerns one TCR beta chain sequence. Its antigen is unidentified. Libraries were prepared by immunoSEQ multiplex PCR; TCRdb keeps only in-frame clonotypes and omits some of them. The sample holds about 41,000 clones, 55% to 70% seen once. This sample was included in a study of PD-1 blockade in classical Hodgkin lymphoma. Study results and caveats: Baseline diversity resembling that of newly diagnosed patients was seen in complete responders.

Noted time point: cycle 4 day 1 (C4D1), after around six weeks of nivolumab. Each patient experienced a relapse that followed autologous stem cell transplantation, and brentuximab vedotin exposure varied. The CDR3 extends over 15 amino acids. Germline loops: CDR1 LNHDA, CDR2 SQIVND (reference sequence). V lost 3 bases and J lost 5, with 14 bases in between. Sequences were derived from peripheral blood mononuclear cells (PBMCs), sampled before the fourth cycle of nivolumab. The rearrangement uses TRBV19 and TRBJ1-5; D call uncertain. The TCR sequence derives from a human donor with classical Hodgkin lymphoma. CDR3 sequence: CASSIFRPDDQPQHF. DNA of the CDR3: TGTGCCAGTAGTATTTTTCGGCCGGACGATCAGCCCCAGCATTTT.